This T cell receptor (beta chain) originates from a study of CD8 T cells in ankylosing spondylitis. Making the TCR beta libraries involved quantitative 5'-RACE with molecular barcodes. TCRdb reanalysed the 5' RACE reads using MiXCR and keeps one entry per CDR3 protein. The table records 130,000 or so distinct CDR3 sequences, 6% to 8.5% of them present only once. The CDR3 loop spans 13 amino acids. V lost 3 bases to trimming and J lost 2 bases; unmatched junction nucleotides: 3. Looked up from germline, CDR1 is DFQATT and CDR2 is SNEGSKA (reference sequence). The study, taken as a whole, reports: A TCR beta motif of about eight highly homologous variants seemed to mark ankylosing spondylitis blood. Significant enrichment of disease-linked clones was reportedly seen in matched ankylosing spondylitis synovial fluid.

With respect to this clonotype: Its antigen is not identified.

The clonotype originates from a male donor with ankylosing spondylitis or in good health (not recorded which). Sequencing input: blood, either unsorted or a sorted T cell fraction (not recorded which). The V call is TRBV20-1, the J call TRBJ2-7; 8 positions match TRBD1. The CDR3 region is CSASQGAAYEQYF. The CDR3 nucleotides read TGCAGTGCTAGCCAGGGGGCGGCCTACGAGCAGTACTTC.